This T cell receptor (beta chain) appears in the sequencing data of a study of blood T cell repertoires in COVID-19. Study background: Material from acute and convalescent COVID-19 was sourced from the United States, Italy and Spain. T cells, B-cell-depleted T cells, or PBMCs provided the cDNA or gDNA that served as material.

Under the authors' procedure: For nucleated cells, counts were estimated from reference gene primer amplification. Assay used: immunoSEQ multiplex PCR; TCRdb lists only in-frame clones, some missing. V and J calls and clone size follow that table, whereas D and trimming were derived from the DNA. The sample consists of some 150,000 clones, around 85% of them appearing once. The CDR3 is made up of 14 amino acids. The sequenced material came from peripheral blood. The source is a man between 65 and 79 years old with acute or convalescent COVID-19. V is TRBV21-1 and J is TRBJ2-1; TRBD2 is taken as the D call from the table, unchecked against the DNA. TRBV21-1 is tagged as a pseudogene. CDR3 coding DNA: TGTGCCAGCACCGCTGTAGCGGGAGTGGATGAGCAGTTCTTC. Translated, it gives CASTAVAGVDEQFF.